This T cell receptor beta chain is from a study of cytomegalovirus exposure and HLA in healthy donors. For the study at large: Within an early data release were about 85 million unique TCRs drawn from HLA-typed donors. Whole-study findings and limits: About 87% or about 30% of the time was how often most TCR beta V segments were productive, according to an earlier analysis. Analyses of presence/absence relied on an assumption of roughly uniform sequencing depth across donors.

It was with 60 Vbeta and 13 Jbeta primers that the PCR ran. Generated by immunoSEQ multiplex PCR, the TCRdb table keeps only in-frame clones and is missing some. The repertoire holds about 140,000 clones, with approximately 80% as singletons. This clone appeared once. The target antigen is unknown. The source of this sequence is a middle-aged man in good health and CMV-seronegative. The sample comprised PBMCs.

CDR3 loop: CASSYLAGVSPGSGYEQYF. The CDR3 DNA reads as TGTGCCAGCAGTTATCTAGCGGGAGTATCTCCTGGTAGTGGCTACGAGCAGTACTTC. The chain couples TRBV2 to TRBJ2-7; 10 bases are a match to TRBD2. The CDR3 sequence is 19 residues long. CDR1 is SNHLY and CDR2 is FYNNEI in the germline V gene. V dropped 5 bases and J dropped 3; count of bases not matched to a gene: 19.